Given below is one T cell receptor (beta chain) in context. The data derive from a study of shared T cell receptors in the human thymus. Germline CDR1 SGHNT, CDR2 YENEEA. V lost 3 bases to trimming and J lost 5 bases, with 13 bases between them. This CDR3 has 14 amino acids. TCRdb's copy holds only in-frame clones and misses some; the assay was immunoSEQ multiplex PCR. Among about 660,000 clones, around nine tenths were seen once, and the ten largest hold about 0.01%. These data were also reused for a study on human thymus T cells. That paper notes: The source of the thymus tissue was resections taken during corrective heart surgery. Usage of V and J genes appeared biased in thymic and blood repertoires.

V usage is TRBV11-3 and J usage is TRBJ2-5; a possible D gene is TRBD2 (6 bases). The source material was thymocytes. The source of this sequence is a boy younger than two with a congenital heart defect. The CDR3 DNA sequence: TGTGCCAGCAGCTTCACTAGCTCAGGGGAGACCCAGTACTTC. Amino acids: CASSFTSSGETQYF.